These 10 T cell receptor beta chains share one sample of origin, sequenced in a study of read filtering for tumor transcriptome and immune sequencing. This library used approximately 390 ng RNA and molecular barcoded adaptors spanning alpha/delta and beta/gamma chains. TCRdb re-called the reads through MiXCR, storing one row per CDR3 protein. The table lists about 50,000 distinct CDR3 sequences, roughly 19% of them singletons. The sample comprised a population of CD138-negative cells sorted from bone marrow. These receptors came from a donor at least 40 years old with multiple myeloma.

For this clonotype: A read error may be the cause here, since a much bigger clone is one base away. The J gene is TRBJ2-5, the V gene TRBV3-1; TRBD1 or TRBD2 may be the D gene (5 bases each). Germline CDR1 reads LGHDT; CDR2 reads YNNKEL (reference sequence). Trimming shortened V by 0 bases and J by 5 bases, and 13 bases separated the two germline ends. CDR3 length: 15 residues. The CDR3 DNA is TGTGCCAGCAGCCAAGAAGGGAACGGGGCGGAGACCCAGTACTTC. Translation gives CASSQEGNGAETQYF.

This clonotype was counted between two and nine times. The chain recombines TRBV5-4 with TRBJ1-1; 7 bases agree with TRBD1. With V trimmed by 4 bases and J by 2 bases, 8 bases remained unmatched. Germline-derived CDR1 and CDR2 are SGHNT and YYREEE (reference sequence). The CDR3 covers 15 residues. In DNA form, the CDR3 reads TGTGCCAGCAGCATCAGGACAGGAACTAACACTGAAGCTTTCTTT. It encodes CASSIRTGTNTEAFF.

In its sample, this clonotype was seen many times. The CDR3 spells CAIRPGQGNEQFF. The CDR3 region has the DNA TGTGCCATCCGTCCGGGACAGGGGAATGAGCAGTTCTTC. The gene calls are TRBV10-3 and TRBJ2-1; 10 positions agree with TRBD1. Germline CDR1 reads ENHRY; CDR2 reads SYGVKD. The CDR3 runs 13 residues. The V segment lost 8 bases and the J segment 7 bases; nucleotides outside the gene matches: 5.

This clonotype showed up many times. The chain links TRBV24-1 to TRBJ2-1; 7 bases align to TRBD2. Germline assignment: CDR1 KGHDR and CDR2 SFDVKD. This CDR3 comprises 21 residues. V lost 3 bases to trimming and J lost 7 bases; unmatched junction nucleotides: 26. CDR3 sequence: CATSDRGGTTDRALSGNEQFF. The CDR3 nucleotides read TGTGCCACCAGTGATCGTGGAGGGACTACCGACCGAGCTCTGAGTGGTAATGAGCAGTTCTTC.

This clonotype was found a few times. V gene TRBV20-1 combines with J gene TRBJ2-6; D possibly matches TRBD1 or TRBD2 (5 bases each). This CDR3 is 17 amino acids long. Deletions cut 5 bases from V and 0 bases from J, with 17 bases between. Germline V lookup: CDR1 DFQATT, CDR2 SNEGSKA (reference sequence). CDR3 residues: CSAPHLGGNSGANVLTF. CDR3 nucleotides: TGCAGTGCTCCCCATCTTGGGGGAAACTCTGGGGCCAACGTCCTGACTTTC.

The chain links TRBV7-8 to TRBJ1-5, with no clear D. Germline V gene sequence: CDR1 SGHVS, CDR2 FQNEAQ. V was shortened by 5 bases and J by 0 bases, with 17 bases between the two germline ends. The CDR3 sequence is 17 residues long. The CDR3, as DNA: TGTGCCAGCAGCCCTCGGCCCTTTACGTATAGCAATCAGCCCCAGCATTTT. It is translated as CASSPRPFTYSNQPQHF. The full variable domain, completed using reference TRBV7-8 and TRBJ1-5, is GAGVSQSPRYKVAKRGQDVALRCDPISGHVSLFWYQQALGQGPEFLTYFQNEAQLDKSGLPSDRFFAERPEGSVSTLKIQRTQQEDSAVYLCASSPRPFTYSNQPQHFGDGTRLSIL.

This clonotype was seen repeatedly, ten times or more. The chain carries TRBV12-3 or TRBV12-4 and TRBJ2-5; 14 bases align to TRBD2. J was trimmed by 3 bases and V by 3 bases; bases with no gene match: 6. The CDR3 loop spans 17 amino acids. As DNA, the CDR3 is TGTGCCAGCAGTTTCAGGGGGACTAGCGGGAGAGAAGAGACCCAGTACTTC. Protein product: CASSFRGTSGREETQYF.

There are a few counts of this clonotype. A much larger clone lies one base from this, so it may be a read error. This rearrangement joins TRBV7-2 to TRBJ1-1; D uncertain. CDR1 is SGHTA, CDR2 FQGNSA, per germline. V gave up 1 base and J gave up 7 bases, with 10 bases separating them. The CDR3 sequence is 13 residues long. CDR3 residues: CASSLGSALEAFF. CDR3 sequence (DNA): TGTGCCAGCAGCTTAGGCTCCGCGCTTGAAGCTTTCTTT.

This clonotype has a count of ten or more. The rearrangement uses TRBV11-2 and TRBJ2-3; possibly TRBD1 for D (7 bases). Germline V CDR1 and CDR2: SGHAT, FQNNGV. The CDR3 covers 16 residues. V dropped 8 bases and J dropped 1 base, with 19 bases sitting between them. CDR3 residues: CASAQGGSPRTDTQYF. CDR3 coding DNA: TGTGCCAGCGCCCAGGGGGGTTCCCCCCGCACAGATACGCAGTATTTT.

In its sample, this clonotype was seen many times. V gene TRBV20-1 combines with J gene TRBJ2-7; D could derive from TRBD1 or TRBD2 (5 bases each). Per the germline V gene, CDR1 is DFQATT and CDR2 is SNEGSKA (reference sequence). The CDR3 spans 15 residues. With 3 bases removed from V and 4 bases from J, the gap between germline ends came to 19 bases. The CDR3 reads CSARSQGTRNYEQYF. The CDR3 DNA reads TGCAGTGCTAGGAGCCAGGGTACTAGAAATTACGAGCAGTACTTC.